The 9 T cell receptor beta chains below all came from one sample that was sequenced in a study of blood T cells in healthy people across ages. With a J-beta primer mix and a sample-barcoded 5' primer, a second PCR ran about 7 to 12 cycles. TCRdb re-analysed the 5' RACE reads in MiXCR, keeping a single row per CDR3 protein. The sample consists of over 600,000 distinct CDR3 sequences, more than 20% of them appearing once. The specimen sequenced was blood. These receptor sequences come from a man aged 70-80 years in good health.

J is TRBJ1-1 and V is TRBV4-1; the D is unclear. CDR1 and CDR2 from the germline V gene are MGHRA and YSYEKL. CDR3 length: 14 amino acids. V lost 1 base, J lost 3 bases, and 9 bases lay in between. Here the CDR3 DNA reads TGCGCCAGCAGCCAAGCGGACTGGGACACTGAAGCTTTCTTT. It is translated as CASSQADWDTEAFF.

The CDR3 DNA reads as TGTGCCAGCAGGGTGCGTTTGGGGCTAGCGGGAGGCCCCTACAATGAGCAGTTCTTC. Its protein product is CASRVRLGLAGGPYNEQFF. This rearrangement joins TRBV12-3 or TRBV12-4 to TRBJ2-1, with TRBD2 matching over 11 bases. The CDR3 has 19 residues. Unmatched junction bases numbered 15, after V lost 6 bases and J lost 2 bases.

V and J are TRBV5-1 and TRBJ2-3, with D perhaps matching TRBD2 (6 bases). V dropped 0 bases and J dropped 1 base, with 12 bases sitting between them. The V gene's germline CDR1 is SGHRS and CDR2 YFSETQ. The CDR3 is 16 residues long. DNA for the CDR3: TGCGCCAGCAGCTTGGCCGGGGGATATGGCACAGATACGCAGTATTTT. Its translation is CASSLAGGYGTDTQYF.

The chain is built from TRBV4-2 and TRBJ2-5, with 12 bases that match TRBD2. The J call is in doubt because the DNA end fits TRBJ2-1 better. CDR3 size: 20 residues. The germline V gene encodes CDR1 LGHNA and CDR2 YNFKEQ. This CDR3 is CASSQNRGRPSGRGYNEQFF. CDR3 nucleotide sequence: TGTGCCAGCAGCCAAAACAGGGGGCGGCCTAGCGGGAGGGGATACAATGAGCAGTTCTTC.

This clonotype was observed at least ten times. The rearrangement uses TRBV5-1 and TRBJ2-5; 9 nucleotides line up with TRBD2. The J call is uncertain, as TRBJ2-7 better fits the DNA end. The CDR3 length is 15 residues. Germline CDR1 and CDR2: SGHRS and YFSETQ. CDR3 in DNA: TGCGCCAGCAGCTTGGAGGTTAGCGGGAGTGCCGAGCAGTACTTC. It translates to CASSLEVSGSAEQYF.

This clonotype was counted a few times. The rearrangement joins TRBV6-6 to TRBJ2-7; D might be TRBD2 (6 bases). Germline CDR1 MNHNY, CDR2 SVGAGI (reference sequence). V was trimmed by 5 bases and J by 2 bases, leaving 10 bases between them. The length of the CDR3 is 13 residues. CDR3 nucleotides: TGTGCCAGCAGTGACCGGGGGACCTACGAGCAGTACTTC. Translating it yields CASSDRGTYEQYF.

V and J are TRBV4-3 and TRBJ2-2, with D maybe TRBD2 (5 bases). Germline CDR1 is LGHNA and CDR2 is YSLEER. Deletions cut 0 bases from V and 6 bases from J, with 14 bases between. The length of the CDR3 is 16 residues. The CDR3 here is CASSQDLEGKAGELFF. CDR3 DNA: TGCGCCAGCAGCCAAGACTTAGAGGGAAAAGCCGGGGAGCTGTTTTTT.

This clonotype was seen a handful of times. The CDR3 sequence: CASSLVRAGLAEETQYF. The CDR3 DNA reads TGTGCCAGCAGCTTAGTACGGGCGGGACTAGCGGAAGAGACCCAGTACTTC. The chain couples TRBV7-9 to TRBJ2-5; the match to TRBD2 covers 11 bases. Germline loops: CDR1 SEHNR, CDR2 FQNEAQ (reference sequence). V shed 1 base and J 3 bases; nucleotides not matched to a gene: 7. This CDR3 comprises 17 residues. Full variable domain (rest looked up from reference TRBV7-9 and TRBJ2-5): DTGVSQNPRHKITKRGQNVTFRCDPISEHNRLYWYRQTLGQGPEFLTYFQNEAQLEKSRLLSDRFSAERPKGSFSTLEIQRTEQGDSAMYLCASSLVRAGLAEETQYFGPGTRLLVL.

Ten or more counts support this clonotype. The chain joins TRBV20-1 to TRBJ1-6; 7 bases are a match to TRBD1. Germline CDR1 reads DFQATT; CDR2 reads SNEGSKA (reference sequence). The V and J ends lost 5 bases and 0 bases, in that order; junction bases with no gene match: 1. The CDR3 contains 14 residues. The CDR3 region is CSAPGGSYNSPLHF. CDR3 nucleotide sequence: TGCAGTGCTCCAGGGGGCTCCTATAATTCACCCCTCCACTTT.